This T cell receptor (beta chain) is from a study of blood T cell repertoires in COVID-19. Study overall: The study drew acute and convalescent COVID-19 samples from the United States, Italy and Spain.

Data came from immunoSEQ multiplex PCR; TCRdb stores just in-frame clones and leaves some out. The sample gives over 300,000 clones, around 85% of which show up once; about 2% is in the top ten. Trimming removed 4 bases from V and 4 bases from J, with 17 bases in between. Germline V gives CDR1 LGHNA, CDR2 YNFKEQ. This CDR3 contains 16 residues. Donors of Cohort 3 who recovered were those that had two negative PCRs, clearance, or symptom resolution. V gene TRBV4-2 combines with J gene TRBJ1-3; the D gene is possibly TRBD1 (6 bases). Sequences were obtained from PBMCs or T cells enriched from blood (not recorded which). The TCR sequence derives from a man aged 25-45 years who had recovered from COVID-19. CDR3 bases: TGTGCCAGCAGCCCAGCGGGGGGCTCATCCGGAAACACCATATATTTT. It is translated as CASSPAGGSSGNTIYF.